Below, 31 T cell receptor beta chains from the same sample are listed, as sequenced in a study of T cells in Graves' hyperthyroidism and ophthalmopathy. TCR beta CDR3 region amplification was performed from RNA transcripts. HTBI primers were used for first-round RT-PCR of the TCR CDR3. MiXCR, run by TCRdb on the multiplex PCR reads, gives a single entry per CDR3 protein. The profile shows about 580,000 distinct CDR3 sequences, around 42% of them singletons. Sequenced: peripheral blood or thyroid tissue (not recorded which). The receptors derive from a young woman with Graves' hyperthyroidism.

The rearrangement links TRBV2 to TRBJ2-5, with 8 positions matching TRBD2. Germline V CDR1 and CDR2: SNHLY, FYNNEI. This CDR3 spans 18 amino acids. J lost 1 base, V lost 6 bases, and 16 bases had no gene match. In DNA form, the CDR3 reads TGTGCCAGCAGCCAAGGGATAGCGGGGCTGTCCGCCCAAGAGACCCAGTACTTC. Translation: CASSQGIAGLSAQETQYF.

The chain links TRBV29-1 to TRBJ1-3; D unresolved. Per the germline V gene, CDR1 is SQVTM and CDR2 is ANQGSEA. The V and J ends lost 8 bases and 0 bases respectively, with 11 bases between them. The CDR3 has 13 amino acids. CDR3 in DNA: TGCAGCTTGGTTCCGAGCTCTGGAAACACCATATATTTT. Translated, it gives CSLVPSSGNTIYF.

V gene TRBV6-2 or TRBV6-3 combines with J gene TRBJ2-5; 7 bases align to TRBD2. Germline V gene data show CDR1 as MNHEY and CDR2 as SVGEGT. Unmatched junction bases numbered 8, after V lost 2 bases and J lost 2 bases. The CDR3 runs 16 residues. CDR3 sequence (DNA): TGTGCCAGCAGTTACCCTTGGGGAGGGCAACAAGAGACCCAGTACTTC. Translation: CASSYPWGGQQETQYF.

In its sample, this clonotype was seen many times. The rearrangement uses TRBV7-9 and TRBJ1-2, with D perhaps TRBD1 (6 bases). The CDR3 is 13 residues long. Germline V gene sequence: CDR1 SEHNR, CDR2 FQNEAQ (reference sequence). V dropped 3 bases and J dropped 3 bases, with 8 bases sitting between them. Here the CDR3 DNA reads TGTGCCAGCAGCTTTAGGACAGACTATGGCTACACCTTC. Encoded protein: CASSFRTDYGYTF. Combining the CDR3 with reference TRBV7-9 and TRBJ1-2 gives the whole variable domain DTGVSQNPRHKITKRGQNVTFRCDPISEHNRLYWYRQTLGQGPEFLTYFQNEAQLEKSRLLSDRFSAERPKGSFSTLEIQRTEQGDSAMYLCASSFRTDYGYTFGSGTRLTVV.

This chain connects TRBV15 to TRBJ1-6; perhaps TRBD1 as D (5 bases). Trimming removed 0 bases at V and 9 bases at J, with 15 bases between. This CDR3 has 16 amino acids. CDR1 and CDR2 from the germline V gene are LNHNV and YYDKDF (reference sequence). The CDR3 nucleotides are TGTGCCACCAGCAGAGATATGCAACCAGGGCGTTCACCCCTCCACTTT. Protein sequence: CATSRDMQPGRSPLHF.

This clonotype came up a few times. A much larger clone is a single base away; this may be a read error. The V and J genes are TRBV7-2 and TRBJ2-7; D is ambiguous. Looked up from germline, CDR1 is SGHTA and CDR2 is FQGNSA. Trimming took 5 bases from V and 2 from J, leaving 13 bases between them. CDR3 length equals 14 residues. The CDR3 nucleotides read TGTGCCAGCAGCCGCGCAGCGTCCGCCTACGAGCAGTACTTC. It translates to CASSRAASAYEQYF.

CDR3 DNA sequence: TGTGCCAGCAGCACTATGAGGGGGATGAGCTCCTACAATGAGCAGTTCTTC. As protein: CASSTMRGMSSYNEQFF. The chain couples TRBV7-2 to TRBJ2-1, with a weak D call TRBD1 (6 bases). Germline V lookup: CDR1 SGHTA, CDR2 FQGNSA. V dropped 5 bases and J dropped 0 bases, with 17 bases sitting between them. CDR3 length: 17 amino acids.

This clonotype was detected a few times. This chain joins TRBV3-1 and TRBJ1-1, with D unresolved. The V and J ends lost 0 bases and 8 bases respectively, with 19 bases between them. The CDR3 is 16 amino acids. CDR1 LGHDT and CDR2 YNNKEL come from the germline V gene (reference sequence). CDR3 DNA sequence: TGTGCCAGCAGCCAAGATTTCCGCGAGGACCCCCCCGAAGCTTTCTTT. It codes for CASSQDFREDPPEAFF.

Concerning this clonotype itself: A much larger clone differs from this one at a single base, so this may be a read error. The V call is TRBV2, the J call TRBJ1-4; the D gene is possibly TRBD1 (6 bases). The germline V gene has CDR1 SNHLY and CDR2 FYNNEI. The CDR3 covers 15 residues. The CDR3 DNA reads TGTGCCGGCAGTCTTAGGGGGAAGTCCCAAGAAAAACTGTTTTTT. This sequence encodes CAGSLRGKSQEKLFF.

V and J are TRBV5-8 and TRBJ1-6, with 10 bases lining up with TRBD1. The CDR3 contains 16 residues. The V gene's germline CDR1 is SGHTS and CDR2 YDEGEE. V lost 2 bases and J lost 10; bases outside the gene matches: 9. The DNA for the CDR3 is TGTGCCAGCAGCTTCTCGACAGGGGGCCGAGGATCACCCCTCCACTTT. The encoded protein is CASSFSTGGRGSPLHF.

This clonotype was observed at least ten times. One end of the junction fails to match germline, which may point to a read error. The chain uses TRBV29-1 and TRBJ1-1; tentative D call: TRBD1 (6 bases). Per the germline V gene, CDR1 is SQVTM and CDR2 is ANQGSEA. This CDR3 region has 11 residues. CDR3 in amino acids: CSVEGGTEAFF. The CDR3 coding sequence is TGCAGCGTAGAAGGGGGCACTGAAGCTTTCTTT.

This clonotype occurred a few times. The chain couples TRBV2 to TRBJ2-3, with TRBD1 matching 11 bases. The V gene end was trimmed by 7 bases and the J gene end by 3 bases; junction bases not matched to a gene: 3. This CDR3 spans 14 amino acids. Germline V gene data show CDR1 as SNHLY and CDR2 as FYNNEI. In nucleotides, the CDR3 is TGTGCCAGCACTGGGACAGGGGGGACAGATACGCAGTATTTT. It is translated as CASTGTGGTDTQYF.

V and J are TRBV20-1 and TRBJ1-1, with D perhaps matching TRBD1 (5 bases). Germline CDR1 is DFQATT and CDR2 is SNEGSKA (reference sequence). V was cut by 3 bases and J by 3 bases, with 11 bases left in between. The CDR3 is 13 residues long. CDR3 DNA: TGCAGTGCTAGGACCGACAGTTACACTGAAGCTTTCTTT. Its translation: CSARTDSYTEAFF.

Worth noting for this clonotype: This could be a read error, since a much larger clone is one nucleotide away. The chain combines TRBV9 with TRBJ1-3; 7 bases map to TRBD1. CDR1 is SGDLS and CDR2 is YYNGEE in the germline V gene. The CDR3 is 17 residues long. The CDR3 reads CAGSDSGTVDWGNTIYF. DNA of the CDR3: TGTGCCGGCAGCGACTCCGGGACAGTCGACTGGGGAAACACCATATATTTT.

The chain recombines TRBV7-2 with TRBJ2-7; 7 positions agree with TRBD1. This CDR3 is built from 13 residues. With V trimmed by 3 bases and J by 11 bases, 10 bases remained unmatched. The germline V gene encodes CDR1 SGHTA and CDR2 FQGNSA. The CDR3 DNA follows: TGTGCCAGCAGCTTGTCCCAGGGGGTGCAAAAGTACTTC. As protein: CASSLSQGVQKYF.

This clonotype came up many times. V and J are TRBV7-2 and TRBJ1-1; D remains ambiguous. This CDR3 contains 14 residues. The V end lost 4 bases, the J end lost 8 bases, and 17 bases lay between the germline ends. From germline, CDR1 is SGHTA and CDR2 FQGNSA. CDR3 DNA: TGTGCCAGCAGCTCCCAGTTCCGCCGGACCGAAGCTTTCTTT. As protein: CASSSQFRRTEAFF.

J is TRBJ2-2 and V is TRBV2; 9 bases map to TRBD1. CDR3 length equals 10 residues. CDR1 and CDR2 from the germline V gene are SNHLY and FYNNEI. The V segment lost 6 bases and the J segment 13 bases; nucleotides outside the gene matches: 0. The CDR3 is CASRDRGLFF. CDR3 DNA sequence: TGTGCCAGCAGGGACAGGGGGCTGTTTTTT.

The sample holds many counts of this clonotype. The J gene is TRBJ1-5, the V gene TRBV10-3; 8 bases are a match to TRBD1. Unmatched junction bases numbered 2, after V lost 4 bases and J lost 0 bases. Germline loops: CDR1 ENHRY, CDR2 SYGVKD. The CDR3 is 15 amino acids. The DNA of the CDR3 is TGTGCCATCAGTGGGACAGGGTATAGCAATCAGCCCCAGCATTTT. This codes for CAISGTGYSNQPQHF.

V is TRBV29-1 and J is TRBJ1-5; D is undetermined. Trimming took off 8 bases at V and 0 bases at J, with 11 bases between the two ends. Germline values: CDR1 SQVTM, CDR2 ANQGSEA. CDR3 size: 13 residues. Here the CDR3 reads CSPLGYSNQPQHF. The CDR3 bases are TGCAGCCCCTTAGGGTATAGCAATCAGCCCCAGCATTTT.

In this sample, this clonotype turned up many times. This chain uses TRBV12-3 or TRBV12-4 with TRBJ1-2; no reliable D call. This CDR3 contains 14 residues. V dropped 5 bases and J dropped 2 bases, with 12 bases sitting between them. The CDR3 protein is CASSETPTNYGYTF. Written as DNA, the CDR3 is TGTGCCAGCAGTGAAACGCCGACAAACTATGGCTACACCTTC.

The chain has TRBV20-1 and TRBJ1-1; D is uncertain. V was pared by 6 bases and J by 4 bases, with 12 bases between. Germline values: CDR1 DFQATT, CDR2 SNEGSKA (reference sequence). The CDR3 spans 12 residues. The CDR3 sequence: CSASIMLTEAFF. CDR3 DNA: TGCAGTGCCAGCATCATGCTCACTGAAGCTTTCTTT.

The chain couples TRBV25-1 to TRBJ2-7; 8 bases match TRBD1. Germline CDR1 reads MGHDK; CDR2 reads SYGVNS. The CDR3 has 13 residues. The trim removed 6 bases at V and 13 bases at J, leaving 14 bases unmatched. The CDR3 DNA follows: TGTGCCAGCAGACGCGGACAGGGTCCTTGGGTATACTTC. It is translated as CASRRGQGPWVYF.

This chain joins TRBV7-6 and TRBJ1-5; possibly TRBD1 for D (6 bases). Trimming shortened V by 1 base and J by 7 bases, and 20 bases separated the two germline ends. Looked up from germline, CDR1 is SGHVS and CDR2 is FNYEAQ. The CDR3 spans 17 residues. CDR3 loop: CASSLGGTQGTGQPQHF. The CDR3 bases are TGTGCCAGCAGCTTAGGCGGGACACAGGGCACGGGCCAGCCCCAGCATTTT.

The V and J genes are TRBV3-1 and TRBJ1-2; TRBD1 agrees at 11 bases. Looked up from germline, CDR1 is LGHDT and CDR2 is YNNKEL (reference sequence). V dropped 1 base and J dropped 8; count of bases not matched to a gene: 9. The CDR3 sequence is 16 residues long. CDR3 amino acids: CASSQGCGQGAYGYTF. CDR3 DNA sequence: TGTGCCAGCAGCCAAGGATGCGGACAGGGGGCTTACGGCTACACCTTC.

V usage is TRBV7-2 and J usage is TRBJ2-1; 8 bases are a match to TRBD2. From germline, CDR1 is SGHTA and CDR2 FQGNSA. V lost 4 bases to trimming and J lost 5 bases; unmatched junction nucleotides: 13. CDR3 size: 17 residues. CDR3 sequence reads: CASSSGLGRSTHNEQFF. The CDR3 DNA reads as TGTGCCAGCAGCTCGGGACTAGGACGATCGACGCACAATGAGCAGTTCTTC.

This clonotype was found many times. This rearrangement joins TRBV9 to TRBJ2-7, with 11 bases aligning to TRBD2. Germline V CDR1 and CDR2: SGDLS, YYNGEE. V lost 0 bases, J lost 3 bases, and 2 bases stayed unmatched. The CDR3 contains 15 residues. This chain's CDR3 is CASSVATSGSYEQYF. The DNA for the CDR3 is TGTGCCAGCAGCGTAGCAACTAGCGGGAGCTACGAGCAGTACTTC.

The genes are TRBV2 and TRBJ2-7; 16 bases line up with TRBD2. J gave up 4 bases and V 6 bases, and 12 bases lay outside the gene matches. Germline loops: CDR1 SNHLY, CDR2 FYNNEI. The CDR3 is 18 residues long. Written as DNA, the CDR3 is TGTGCCAGCAGCCACCAGGGACTAGCGGGAGGGCCGGGTTACGAGCAGTACTTC. Its protein is CASSHQGLAGGPGYEQYF.

On this clonotype: No conserved phenylalanine or tryptophan ends this CDR3, so it is likely a read error. It is unclear where the CDR3 begins or ends on the DNA, so no DNA is shown, and the CDR3 is as TCRdb lists it. The J gene is TRBJ2-7, the V gene TRBV11-2; TRBD1 is the table's D call and was not checked against the DNA. Ends included, the CDR3 has 10 residues. CDR1 and CDR2 (germline): SGHAT, FQNNGV. CDR3 amino acids: CASSLESGWT.

The chain employs TRBV7-9 and TRBJ1-1; D gene unclear. The CDR3 spans 11 residues. The V gene lost 3 bases and the J gene lost 7 bases, with 6 bases spanning the gap. Germline V gene sequence: CDR1 SEHNR, CDR2 FQNEAQ (reference sequence). CDR3 sequence (DNA): TGTGCCAGCAGCTTTAGCAATGAAGCTTTCTTT. It is translated as CASSFSNEAFF.

The chain joins TRBV7-9 to TRBJ1-2; D is uncertain. The ends were cut back, 6 bases at V and 4 bases at J, with 18 bases in the middle. This CDR3 contains 15 residues. Germline V CDR1 and CDR2: SEHNR, FQNEAQ (reference sequence). CDR3 sequence (DNA): TGTGCCAGCAGGACTAATGCACGGACCCTCTATGGCTACACCTTC. Encoded protein: CASRTNARTLYGYTF.

This clonotype was recorded many times. The chain uses TRBV7-9 and TRBJ1-5, with D tentatively TRBD1 (5 bases). V lost 5 bases and J 8 bases, leaving 10 bases between the germline ends. This CDR3 is 12 amino acids long. Germline-derived CDR1 and CDR2 are SEHNR and FQNEAQ (reference sequence). This CDR3 is CASSPGGEPQHF. CDR3 DNA: TGTGCCAGCAGCCCCGGGGGGGAGCCCCAGCATTTT.